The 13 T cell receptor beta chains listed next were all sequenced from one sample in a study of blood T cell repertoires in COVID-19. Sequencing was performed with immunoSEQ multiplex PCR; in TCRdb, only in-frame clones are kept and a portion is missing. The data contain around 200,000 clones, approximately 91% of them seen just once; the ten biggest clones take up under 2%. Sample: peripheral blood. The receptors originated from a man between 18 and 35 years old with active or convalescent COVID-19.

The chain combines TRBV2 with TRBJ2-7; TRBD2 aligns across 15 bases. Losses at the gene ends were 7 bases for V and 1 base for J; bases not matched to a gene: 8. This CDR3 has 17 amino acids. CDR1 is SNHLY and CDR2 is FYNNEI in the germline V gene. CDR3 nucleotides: TGTGCCAGCATACCGGGACTAGCGGGAGGAAAATCCTACGAGCAGTACTTC. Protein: CASIPGLAGGKSYEQYF.

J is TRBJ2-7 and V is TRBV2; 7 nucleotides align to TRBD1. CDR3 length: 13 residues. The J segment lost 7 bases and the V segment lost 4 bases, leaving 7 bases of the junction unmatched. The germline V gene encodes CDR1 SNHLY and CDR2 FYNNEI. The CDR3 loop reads CASSGQGLREQYF. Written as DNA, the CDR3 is TGTGCCAGCAGTGGACAGGGCCTAAGGGAGCAGTACTTC.

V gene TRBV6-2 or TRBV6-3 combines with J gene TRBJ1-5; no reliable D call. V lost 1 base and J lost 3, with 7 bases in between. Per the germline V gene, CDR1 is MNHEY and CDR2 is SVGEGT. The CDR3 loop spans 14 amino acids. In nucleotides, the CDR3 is TGTGCCAGCAGTTACTTGGCTTTCAATCAGCCCCAGCATTTT. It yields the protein CASSYLAFNQPQHF.

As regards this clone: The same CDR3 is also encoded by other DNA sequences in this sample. CDR3 sequence: CASSLRGQETQYF. As DNA, the CDR3 is TGTGCCAGCAGCTTACGCGGCCAAGAGACCCAGTACTTC. The chain is built from TRBV3-1 (or the pseudogene TRBV3-2) and TRBJ2-5; the D is unclear. The CDR3 is 13 amino acids. CDR1 and CDR2 (germline): LGHDT, YNNKEL (reference sequence). Trimming took 5 bases from V and 1 from J, leaving 8 bases between them.

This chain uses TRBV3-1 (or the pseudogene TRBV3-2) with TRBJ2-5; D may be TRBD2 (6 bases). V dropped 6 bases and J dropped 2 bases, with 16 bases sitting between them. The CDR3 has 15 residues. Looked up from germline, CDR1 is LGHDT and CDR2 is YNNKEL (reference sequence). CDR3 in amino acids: CASSPSGGIQETQYF. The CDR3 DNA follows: TGTGCCAGCAGTCCAAGTGGGGGGATACAAGAGACCCAGTACTTC.

The CDR3 sequence: CASRLQGSDHGYTF. The CDR3 region has the DNA TGTGCCAGTAGACTACAGGGGTCGGACCATGGCTACACCTTC. J is TRBJ1-2 and V is TRBV19; 7 bases fit TRBD1. In germline, CDR1 is LNHDA, CDR2 SQIVND (reference sequence). V lost 6 bases, J lost 6 bases, and 10 bases stayed unmatched. The CDR3 runs 14 residues.

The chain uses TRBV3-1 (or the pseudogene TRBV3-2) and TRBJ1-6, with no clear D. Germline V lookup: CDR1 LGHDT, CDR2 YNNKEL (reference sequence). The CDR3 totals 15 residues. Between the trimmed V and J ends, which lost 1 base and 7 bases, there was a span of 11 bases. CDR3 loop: CASSQVVRPNSPLHF. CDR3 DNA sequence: TGTGCCAGCAGCCAAGTCGTCAGGCCGAATTCACCCCTCCACTTT.

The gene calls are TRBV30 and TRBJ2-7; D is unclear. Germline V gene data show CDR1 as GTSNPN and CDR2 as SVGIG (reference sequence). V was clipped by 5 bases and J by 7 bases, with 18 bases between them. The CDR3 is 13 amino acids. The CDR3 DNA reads TGTGCCTGGGAACGAGGCTTGCCCGATGAGCAGTACTTC. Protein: CAWERGLPDEQYF.

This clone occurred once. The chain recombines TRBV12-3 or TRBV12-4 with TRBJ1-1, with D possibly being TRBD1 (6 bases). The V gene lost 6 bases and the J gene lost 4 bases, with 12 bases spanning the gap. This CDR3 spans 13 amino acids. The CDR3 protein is CASSRTEGTEAFF. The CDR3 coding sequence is TGTGCCAGCAGCCGGACAGAAGGCACTGAAGCTTTCTTT.

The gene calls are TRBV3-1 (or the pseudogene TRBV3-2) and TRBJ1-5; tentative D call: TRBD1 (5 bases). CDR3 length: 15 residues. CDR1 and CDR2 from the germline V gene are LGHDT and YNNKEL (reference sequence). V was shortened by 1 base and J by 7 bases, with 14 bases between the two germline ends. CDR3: CASSQGGGFGQPQHF. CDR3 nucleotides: TGTGCCAGCAGCCAAGGGGGGGGTTTTGGGCAGCCCCAGCATTTT.

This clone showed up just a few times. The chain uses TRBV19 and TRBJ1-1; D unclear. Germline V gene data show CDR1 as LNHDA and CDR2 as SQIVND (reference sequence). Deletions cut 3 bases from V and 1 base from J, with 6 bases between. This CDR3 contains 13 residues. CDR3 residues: CASSMQRNTEAFF. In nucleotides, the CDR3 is TGTGCCAGTAGTATGCAGCGGAACACTGAAGCTTTCTTT. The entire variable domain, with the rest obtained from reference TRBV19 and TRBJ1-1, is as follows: DGGITQSPKYLFRKEGQNVTLSCEQNLNHDAMYWYRQDPGQGLRLIYYSQIVNDFQKGDIAEGYSVSREKKESFPLTVTSAQKNPTAFYLCASSMQRNTEAFFGQGTRLTVV.

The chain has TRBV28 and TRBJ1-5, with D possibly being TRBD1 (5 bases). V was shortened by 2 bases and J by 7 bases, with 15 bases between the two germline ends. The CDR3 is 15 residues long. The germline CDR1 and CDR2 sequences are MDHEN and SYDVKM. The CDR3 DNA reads TGTGCCAGCAGTTTAAAGTTTCAGGGTTCCCAGCCCCAGCATTTT. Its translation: CASSLKFQGSQPQHF.

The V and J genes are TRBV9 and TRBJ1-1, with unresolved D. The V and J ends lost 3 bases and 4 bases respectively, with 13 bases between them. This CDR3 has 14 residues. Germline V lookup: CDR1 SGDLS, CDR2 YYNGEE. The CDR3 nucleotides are TGTGCCAGCAGCGATATGAGTAGTGGCACTGAAGCTTTCTTT. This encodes CASSDMSSGTEAFF.